The TCR beta chain under discussion was sequenced for a study of blood T cell repertoires in COVID-19. CDR3 size: 16 residues. Per the germline V gene, CDR1 is SGDLS and CDR2 is YYNGEE. V lost 4 bases and J 4 bases, leaving 20 bases between the germline ends. As processed by the authors: Estimation of nucleated cell counts was performed using reference gene primer amplification. The repertoire was sequenced with immunoSEQ multiplex PCR; TCRdb's copy has only in-frame clones and lacks some. V and J calls and clone size follow that table, whereas D and trimming were derived from the DNA. The sample holds 90,000 or so clones, 72% seen once.

The chain uses TRBV9 and TRBJ1-1; D is perhaps TRBD1 (5 bases). This clonotype originated in a woman older than 75 with acute or convalescent COVID-19. Specimen: peripheral blood. CDR3 sequence: CASSPWTTPDGTEAFF. The DNA for the CDR3 is TGTGCCAGCAGCCCTTGGACAACCCCGGACGGCACTGAAGCTTTCTTT.